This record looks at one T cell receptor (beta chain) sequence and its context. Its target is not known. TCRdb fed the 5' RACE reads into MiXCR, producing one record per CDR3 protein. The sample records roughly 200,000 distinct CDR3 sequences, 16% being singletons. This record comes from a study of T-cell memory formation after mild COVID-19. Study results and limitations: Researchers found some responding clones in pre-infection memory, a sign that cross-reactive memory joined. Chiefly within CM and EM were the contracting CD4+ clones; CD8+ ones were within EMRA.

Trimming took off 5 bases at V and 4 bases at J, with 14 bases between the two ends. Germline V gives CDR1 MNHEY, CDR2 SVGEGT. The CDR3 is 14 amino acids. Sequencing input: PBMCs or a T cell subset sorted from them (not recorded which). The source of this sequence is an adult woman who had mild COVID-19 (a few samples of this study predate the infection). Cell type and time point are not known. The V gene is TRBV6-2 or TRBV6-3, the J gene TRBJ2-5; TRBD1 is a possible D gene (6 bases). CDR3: CASSTQGGRETQYF. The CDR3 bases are TGTGCCAGCAGTACACAGGGTGGGCGAGAGACCCAGTACTTC.